The sequence of this TCR beta chain was determined in a study of T cells in tuberculosis. At the level of the study: This South African cohort compared adolescents with or without latent tuberculosis against adults with active tuberculosis. Samples predate treatment or fall within its first 7 days.

With regard to this clone: Its antigen is unknown.

Findings and limits, study-wide: Cases with active tuberculosis were adults, while controls were adolescents.

V was cut by 10 bases and J by 2 bases, with 18 bases left in between. The CDR3 spans 15 residues. Germline V gene lookup returns CDR1 LNHDA and CDR2 SQIVND (reference sequence). Time point reported: new active TB diagnosis, blood taken before or within 7 days of starting treatment. Unsorted cryopreserved PBMC were sequenced, averaging around 100,000 T cells per clinical donor. Profiling relied on immunoSEQ multiplex PCR, and the TCRdb table lists in-frame clones only, not all of them. The table lists about 35,000 clones, over 85% of them singletons, with roughly 11% in the top ten. The sample here was PBMCs, taken at tuberculosis diagnosis. This chain joins TRBV19 and TRBJ1-5; TRBD1 might be the D (6 bases). This clonotype was obtained from an adult with tuberculosis. The CDR3 region has the DNA TGTGCCACTAAGGGGGGGTTGGAAGGCAATCAGCCCCAGCATTTT. As protein: CATKGGLEGNQPQHF.